This TCR beta chain appears in the sequencing data of a study of tumor-infiltrating lymphocytes in primary liver carcinoma. Background on the study: The patients, men and women alike, were aged 30 to 69 years. Samples produced roughly 3.5 to 7.13 million productive TCRbeta reads, comparable across tissue types.

Co-extraction yielded RNA and DNA from around 18-30 mg of unsorted bulk tissue. cDNA specific to TCR beta was made from about 550 ng of total RNA, with a constant-region primer employed for priming. Slightly modified ARM-PCR served as the procedure for the TCR beta libraries. These libraries came from three rounds of nested multiplex PCR. PCR rounds one and two used TRBV1-TRBV30 forward primers with a C-beta reverse primer for approximately 11 cycles each. One entry per CDR3 protein results from TCRdb running MiXCR on the multiplex PCR reads. The repertoire holds approximately 47,000 distinct CDR3 sequences, with around 79% as singletons. Trimming shortened V by 6 bases and J by 5 bases, and 16 bases separated the two germline ends. The V gene's germline CDR1 is SGHAT and CDR2 FQNNGV. The CDR3 is 14 amino acids.

This clonotype was obtained from a man in his forties with primary liver carcinoma and hepatitis B virus infection. Sequencing was done on a sample of liver tumor tissue from sampling region 3. Subset: tumor region T3, left-lateral pole. The rearrangement links TRBV11-2 to TRBJ1-2, with D unresolved. CDR3 loop: CASRERVTTYGYTF. The CDR3 DNA reads TGTGCCAGCAGAGAGAGGGTCACCACGTATGGCTACACCTTC.